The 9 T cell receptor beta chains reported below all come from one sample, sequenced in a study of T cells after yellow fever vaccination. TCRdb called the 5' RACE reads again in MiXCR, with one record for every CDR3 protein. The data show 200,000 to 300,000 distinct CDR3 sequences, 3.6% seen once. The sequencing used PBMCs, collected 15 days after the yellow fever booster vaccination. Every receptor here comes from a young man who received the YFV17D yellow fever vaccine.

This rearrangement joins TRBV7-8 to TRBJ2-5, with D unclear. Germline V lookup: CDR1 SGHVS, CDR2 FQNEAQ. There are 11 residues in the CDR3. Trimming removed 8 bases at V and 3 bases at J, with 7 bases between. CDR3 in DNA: TGTGCCAGCCGCCCCGAAGAGACCCAGTACTTC. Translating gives CASRPEETQYF.

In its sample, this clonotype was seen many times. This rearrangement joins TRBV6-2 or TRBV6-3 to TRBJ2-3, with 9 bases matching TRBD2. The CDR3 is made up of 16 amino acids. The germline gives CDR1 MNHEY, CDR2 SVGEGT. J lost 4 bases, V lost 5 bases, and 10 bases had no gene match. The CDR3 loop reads CASSRISGLAADTQYF. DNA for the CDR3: TGTGCCAGCAGTCGAATCTCGGGACTAGCCGCAGATACGCAGTATTTT.

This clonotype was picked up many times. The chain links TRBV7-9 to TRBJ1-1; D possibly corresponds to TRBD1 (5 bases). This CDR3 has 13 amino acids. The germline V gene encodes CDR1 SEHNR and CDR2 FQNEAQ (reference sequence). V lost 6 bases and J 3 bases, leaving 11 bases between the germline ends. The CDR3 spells CASRYEGYTEAFF. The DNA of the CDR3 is TGTGCCAGCAGATATGAGGGGTACACTGAAGCTTTCTTT.

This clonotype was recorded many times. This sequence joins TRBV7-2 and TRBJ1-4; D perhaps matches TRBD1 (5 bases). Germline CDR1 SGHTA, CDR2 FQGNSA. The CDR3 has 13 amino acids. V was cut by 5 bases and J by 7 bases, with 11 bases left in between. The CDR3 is CASSTRVLEKLFF. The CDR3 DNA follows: TGTGCCAGCAGCACCAGGGTGCTTGAAAAACTGTTTTTT.

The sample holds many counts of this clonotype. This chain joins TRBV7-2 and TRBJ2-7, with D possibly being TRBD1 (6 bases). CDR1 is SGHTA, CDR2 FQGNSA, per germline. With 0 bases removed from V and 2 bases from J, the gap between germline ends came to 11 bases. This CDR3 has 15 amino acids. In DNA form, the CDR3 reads TGTGCCAGCAGCTTAGCTTCAGGACAGCCCTACGAGCAGTACTTC. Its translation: CASSLASGQPYEQYF.

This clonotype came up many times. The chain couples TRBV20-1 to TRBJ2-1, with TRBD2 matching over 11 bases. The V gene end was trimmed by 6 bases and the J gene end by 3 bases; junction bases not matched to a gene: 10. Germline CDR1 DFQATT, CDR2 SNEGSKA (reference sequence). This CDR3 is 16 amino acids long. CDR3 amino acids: CSAPTSGSLFYNEQFF. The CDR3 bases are TGCAGTGCGCCCACTAGCGGGAGCTTGTTCTACAATGAGCAGTTCTTC.

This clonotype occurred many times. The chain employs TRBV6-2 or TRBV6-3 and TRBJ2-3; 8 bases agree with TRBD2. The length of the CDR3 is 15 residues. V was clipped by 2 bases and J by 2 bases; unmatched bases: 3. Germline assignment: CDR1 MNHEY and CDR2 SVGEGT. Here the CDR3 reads CASSYGTRSTDTQYF. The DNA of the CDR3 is TGTGCCAGCAGTTACGGGACTAGATCCACAGATACGCAGTATTTT.

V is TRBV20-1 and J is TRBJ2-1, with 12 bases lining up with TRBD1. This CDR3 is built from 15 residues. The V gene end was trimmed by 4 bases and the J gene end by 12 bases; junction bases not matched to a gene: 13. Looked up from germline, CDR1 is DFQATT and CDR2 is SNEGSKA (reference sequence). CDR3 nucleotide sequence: TGCAGTGCTAAGTCACCGGGACAGGGGGCAACGTTGCAGTTCTTC. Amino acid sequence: CSAKSPGQGATLQFF.

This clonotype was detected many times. CDR3 DNA sequence: TGTGCCAGCAGCGAAACAGGGATGTACGAGCAGTACTTC. As protein: CASSETGMYEQYF. The J gene is TRBJ2-7, the V gene TRBV9; D is perhaps TRBD1 (6 bases). The CDR3 consists of 13 residues. Trimming stripped 3 bases from V and 4 bases from J, with 11 bases between. Looked up from germline, CDR1 is SGDLS and CDR2 is YYNGEE. Full variable domain (remainder filled in from reference TRBV9 and TRBJ2-7): DSGVTQTPKHLITATGQRVTLRCSPRSGDLSVYWYQQSLDQGLQFLIQYYNGEERAKGNILERFSAQQFPDLHSELNLSSLELGDSALYFCASSETGMYEQYFGPGTRLTVT.